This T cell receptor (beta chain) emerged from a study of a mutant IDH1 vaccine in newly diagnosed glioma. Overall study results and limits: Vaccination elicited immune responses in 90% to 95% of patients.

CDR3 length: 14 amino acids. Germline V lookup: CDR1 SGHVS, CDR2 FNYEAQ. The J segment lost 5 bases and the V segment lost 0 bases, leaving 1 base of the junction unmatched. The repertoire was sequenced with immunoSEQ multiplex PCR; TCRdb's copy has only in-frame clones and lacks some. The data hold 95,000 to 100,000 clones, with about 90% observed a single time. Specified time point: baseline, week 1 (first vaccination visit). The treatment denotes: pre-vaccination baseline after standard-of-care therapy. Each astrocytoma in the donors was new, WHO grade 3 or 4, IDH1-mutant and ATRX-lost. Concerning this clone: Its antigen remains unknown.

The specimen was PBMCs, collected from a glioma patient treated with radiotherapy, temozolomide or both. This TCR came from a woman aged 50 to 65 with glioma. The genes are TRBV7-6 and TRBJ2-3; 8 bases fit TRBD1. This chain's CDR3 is CASSLATGEDTQYF. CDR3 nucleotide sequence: TGTGCCAGCAGCTTAGCGACAGGGGAAGATACGCAGTATTTT.